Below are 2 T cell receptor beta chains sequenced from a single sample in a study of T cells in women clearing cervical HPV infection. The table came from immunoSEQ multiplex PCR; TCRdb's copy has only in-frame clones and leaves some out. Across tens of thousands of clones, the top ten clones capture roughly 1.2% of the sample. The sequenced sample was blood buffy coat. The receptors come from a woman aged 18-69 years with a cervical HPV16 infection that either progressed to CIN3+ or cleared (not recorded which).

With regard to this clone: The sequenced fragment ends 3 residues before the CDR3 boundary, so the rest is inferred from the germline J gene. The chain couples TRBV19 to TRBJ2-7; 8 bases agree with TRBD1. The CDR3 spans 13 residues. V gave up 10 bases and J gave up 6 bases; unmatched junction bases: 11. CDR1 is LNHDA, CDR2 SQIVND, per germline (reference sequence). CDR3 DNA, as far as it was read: TGTGCCACCTCCAGGGGGCGCGGACGCGAG. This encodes CATSRGRGRE. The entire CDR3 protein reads CATSRGRGREQYF.

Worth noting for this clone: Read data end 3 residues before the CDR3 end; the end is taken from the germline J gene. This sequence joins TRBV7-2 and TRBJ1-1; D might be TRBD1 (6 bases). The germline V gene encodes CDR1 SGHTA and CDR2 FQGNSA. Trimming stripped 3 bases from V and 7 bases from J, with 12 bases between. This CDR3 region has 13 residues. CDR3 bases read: TGTGCCAGCAGCTTGAAAGGACAGCATGAA. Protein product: CASSLKGQHE. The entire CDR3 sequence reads CASSLKGQHEAFF.